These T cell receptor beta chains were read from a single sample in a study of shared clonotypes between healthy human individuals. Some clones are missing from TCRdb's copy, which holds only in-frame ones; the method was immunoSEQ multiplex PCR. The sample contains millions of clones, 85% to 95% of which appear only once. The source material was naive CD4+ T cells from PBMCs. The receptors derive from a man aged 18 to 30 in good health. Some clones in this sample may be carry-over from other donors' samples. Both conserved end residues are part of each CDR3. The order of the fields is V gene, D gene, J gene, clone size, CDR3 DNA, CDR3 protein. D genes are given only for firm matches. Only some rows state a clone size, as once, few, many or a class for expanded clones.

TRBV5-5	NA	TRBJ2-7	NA	TGTGCCAGCAGCCCAGGGCCAGACAGCTCCTACGAGCAGTACTTC	CASSPGPDSSYEQYF
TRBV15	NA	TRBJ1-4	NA	TGTGCCACCAGCAGATATAACAGGGCAACTAATGAAAAACTGTTTTTT	CATSRYNRATNEKLFF
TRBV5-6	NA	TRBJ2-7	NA	TGTGCCTCCCGGCGGGGCAGGGCTTCCTACGAGCAGTACTTC	CASRRGRASYEQYF
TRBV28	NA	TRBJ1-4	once	TGTGCCAGCAGGCTCAAGCCCAGACATGAAAAACTGTTTTTT	CASRLKPRHEKLFF
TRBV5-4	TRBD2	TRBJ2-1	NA	TGTGCCAGCAGCTCTCTAGCGGGGGCGATCAATGAGCAGTTCTTC	CASSSLAGAINEQFF
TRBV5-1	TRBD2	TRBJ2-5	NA	TGCGCCAGCAGCCCCTATTCGCTAGCGGGAGTGGAGACCCAGTACTTC	CASSPYSLAGVETQYF
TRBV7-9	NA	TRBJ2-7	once	TGTGCCAGCAGCCCGGCGGGGGCCGGTGACGAGCAGTACTTC	CASSPAGAGDEQYF
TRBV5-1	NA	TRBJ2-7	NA	TGCGCCAGCAGCTCGCCCCGGACTGACATCCCCTACGAGCAGTACTTC	CASSSPRTDIPYEQYF
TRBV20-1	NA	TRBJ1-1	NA	TGCAGGGCCTTTCGGAACACTGAAGCTTTCTTT	CRAFRNTEAFF
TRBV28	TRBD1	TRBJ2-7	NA	TGTGCCAGCAGTGACTCGGGACAGTTCTCATCCTCCGGGCAGTACTTC	CASSDSGQFSSSGQYF
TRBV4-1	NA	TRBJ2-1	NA	TGCGCCAGCAGCCAACGGGGCAATGGAGGGGCAGAGCAGTTCTTC	CASSQRGNGGAEQFF
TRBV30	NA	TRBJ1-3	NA	TGTGCCTGGAGTGAGTACGACGGTGGGTACTCTGGAAACACCATATATTTT	CAWSEYDGGYSGNTIYF
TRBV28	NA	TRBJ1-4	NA	TGTGCCAGCAGTTCAAGGTTCGGGGTATCTAATGAAAAACTGTTTTTT	CASSSRFGVSNEKLFF
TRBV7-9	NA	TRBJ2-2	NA	TGTGCCAGCGCGTTTGTCCGCCTCGGGGAGCTGTTTTTT	CASAFVRLGELFF
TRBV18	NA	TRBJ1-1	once	TGTGCCAGCTCACCAACCAAGACGGGGCTACTTGAAGCTTTCTTT	CASSPTKTGLLEAFF
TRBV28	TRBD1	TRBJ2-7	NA	TGTGCCAGCATCAGGACAGGGAGCTACGAGCAGTACTTC	CASIRTGSYEQYF
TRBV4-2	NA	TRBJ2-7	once	TGTGCCAGCAGCCAGCCAGAACCCTACGAGCAGTACTTC	CASSQPEPYEQYF
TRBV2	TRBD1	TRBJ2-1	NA	TGTGCCAGCAGAGATCAATCGGGACAGGGCAATGAGCAGTTCTTC	CASRDQSGQGNEQFF
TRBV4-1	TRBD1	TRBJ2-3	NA	TGCGCCAGCAGCCATTCGACAGGGGAGACGGATACGCAGTATTTT	CASSHSTGETDTQYF
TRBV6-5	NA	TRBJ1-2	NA	TGTGCCAGCAGTTACTCGAGCCGGCCGCCCTATGGCTACACCTTC	CASSYSSRPPYGYTF
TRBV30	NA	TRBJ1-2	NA	TGTGCCTGGGACTTGGGGGCGGTAGGCTATGGCTACACCTTC	CAWDLGAVGYGYTF
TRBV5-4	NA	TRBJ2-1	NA	TGTGCCAGCAGCCCGGGGGTTGCGGCTTCCTACAATGAGCAGTTCTTC	CASSPGVAASYNEQFF
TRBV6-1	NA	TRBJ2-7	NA	TGTGCCAGCAGACAGGGTTCATCTACGGAGCAGTACTTC	CASRQGSSTEQYF
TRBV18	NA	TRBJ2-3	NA	TGTGCCAGCTCACCCAATGTCGGGGGCACAGATACGCAGTATTTT	CASSPNVGGTDTQYF
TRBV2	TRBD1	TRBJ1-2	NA	TGTGCCAGCAGTGAACGGACAGGGGGCGCGGGCTACACCTTC	CASSERTGGAGYTF
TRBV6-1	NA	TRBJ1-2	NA	TGTGCCAGCAATCCGAACAGCGATGGCTACACCTTC	CASNPNSDGYTF
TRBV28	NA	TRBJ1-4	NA	TGTGCCAGCAGTCCGGGCAGCCTTCATCAAAAACTGTTTTTT	CASSPGSLHQKLFF
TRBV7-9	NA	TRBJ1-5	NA	TGTGCCAGCAGCTTTTCCAGCAATCAGCCCCAGCATTTT	CASSFSSNQPQHF
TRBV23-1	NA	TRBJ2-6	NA	TGCGCCAGCAGTCAGGGATCCTCTGGGGCCAACGTCCTGACTTTC	CASSQGSSGANVLTF
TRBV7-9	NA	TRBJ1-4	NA	TGTGCCAGCAGCCAACCGTCTGAAAAACTGTTTTTT	CASSQPSEKLFF
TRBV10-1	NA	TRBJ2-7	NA	TGCGCCAGCAGTGAATCCCCCCCTGACGCCTTGAGCTCCTACGAGCAGTACTTC	CASSESPPDALSSYEQYF
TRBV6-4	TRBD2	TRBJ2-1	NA	TGTGCCAGTAGGGGAGGGAACTACAATGAGCAGTTCTTC	CASRGGNYNEQFF
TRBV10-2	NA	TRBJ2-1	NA	TGCGCCAGCAGTGAGTCAGGAGGGTCCTACAATGAGCAGTTCTTC	CASSESGGSYNEQFF
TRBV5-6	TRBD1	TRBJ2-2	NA	TGTGCCAGCAGCTTAACAGGGGGCTCCGGGGAGCTGTTTTTT	CASSLTGGSGELFF
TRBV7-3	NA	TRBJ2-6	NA	TGTGCCAGCAGTCCGGACGCTAGCTCTGGGGCCAACGTCCTGACTTTC	CASSPDASSGANVLTF
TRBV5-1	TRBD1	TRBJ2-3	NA	TGCGCCAGCAGCTCACACGGGACAGAGGGAGATACGCAGTATTTT	CASSSHGTEGDTQYF
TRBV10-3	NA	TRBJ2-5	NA	TGTGCCATCGGCGGAAAAGAGACCCAGTACTTC	CAIGGKETQYF
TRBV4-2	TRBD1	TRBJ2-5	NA	TGTGCCAGCAGCCGACAGACAGGGCTCCAAGAGACCCAGTACTTC	CASSRQTGLQETQYF
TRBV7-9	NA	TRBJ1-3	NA	TGTGCCAGCAGCCGGGGGTTCGGGGAGGACCCACACTCTGGAAACACCATATATTTT	CASSRGFGEDPHSGNTIYF
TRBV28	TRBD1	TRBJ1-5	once	TGTGCCAGCAGAATATTCATCCGGGACAGGGCCCCTCAGCCCCAGCATTTT	CASRIFIRDRAPQPQHF
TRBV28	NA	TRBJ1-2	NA	TGTGCCAGCAGTTTATTGGGGGCGTTATATGGCTACACCTTC	CASSLLGALYGYTF
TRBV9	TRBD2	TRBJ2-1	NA	TGTGCCAGCAGCGTAGCTAGGGACTATAATTACAATGAGCAGTTCTTC	CASSVARDYNYNEQFF
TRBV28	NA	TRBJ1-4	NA	TGTGCCAGCGGAACCCGGACAGAAGGGGTTGAAAAACTGTTTTTT	CASGTRTEGVEKLFF
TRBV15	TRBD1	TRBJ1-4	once	TGTGCCACCAGCAGAACTAGACAGGGGCTCGATGAAAAACTGTTTTTT	CATSRTRQGLDEKLFF
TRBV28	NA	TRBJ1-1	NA	TGTGCCAGCAGTTTAGCCGACTCGAGGGTGGACACTGAAGCTTTCTTT	CASSLADSRVDTEAFF
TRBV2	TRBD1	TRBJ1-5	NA	TGTGCCCGAGGGACAGGGCGGAATCAGCCCCAGCATTTT	CARGTGRNQPQHF
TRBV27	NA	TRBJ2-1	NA	TGTGCCAGCAGTTGGGGGACCGCATGGGAGCAGTTCTTC	CASSWGTAWEQFF
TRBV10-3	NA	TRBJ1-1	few	TGTGCCATCGGGAACACTGAAGCTTTCTTT	CAIGNTEAFF
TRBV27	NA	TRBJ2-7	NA	TGTGCTATCCGGGACACAAACTCCTACGAGCAGTACTTC	CAIRDTNSYEQYF
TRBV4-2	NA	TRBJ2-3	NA	TGTGCCAGCAGCCAAGATCGAAGGACCGGGAGGCAGTATTTT	CASSQDRRTGRQYF
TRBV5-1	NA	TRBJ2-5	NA	TGCGCCAGCAGCTTGGCCGGGGACGGGCGCGAGACCCAGTACTTC	CASSLAGDGRETQYF
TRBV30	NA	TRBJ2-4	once	TGTGCCTGGAGTGTACGTGGGGAATCTCAGTACTTC	CAWSVRGESQYF
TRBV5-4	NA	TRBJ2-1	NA	TGTGCCAGCAGCTTCTCACAGGGACCCTACAATGAGCAGTTCTTC	CASSFSQGPYNEQFF